The 24 T cell receptor beta chains listed next were all sequenced from one sample in a study of shared clonotypes between healthy human individuals. Using immunoSEQ multiplex PCR, the repertoire was profiled, and TCRdb retains in-frame clones only, with some absent. The sample records more than 1 million clones, 75% to 80% being singletons. The sample consisted of memory CD4+ T cells from PBMCs. Sample subset: CD45RA-negative fraction. Receptors originate from a man between 18 and 35 years old in good health. Some clones in this sample may be carry-over from other donors' samples.

This rearrangement joins TRBV6-1 to TRBJ2-3; 11 nucleotides agree with TRBD2. The length of the CDR3 is 16 residues. Losses at the gene ends were 4 bases for V and 4 bases for J; bases not matched to a gene: 7. CDR1 MNHNS and CDR2 SASEGT come from the germline V gene. The CDR3 DNA is TGTGCCAGCAGTGCCCGGCTAGCGGGAGGCCCAGATACGCAGTATTTT. Protein: CASSARLAGGPDTQYF.

The V and J genes are TRBV6-6 and TRBJ2-7; D is ambiguous. Germline values: CDR1 MNHNY, CDR2 SVGAGI (reference sequence). Deletions cut 5 bases from V and 0 bases from J, with 11 bases between. The CDR3 extends over 14 amino acids. The CDR3 loop reads CASSQPDNSYEQYF. CDR3 sequence (DNA): TGTGCCAGCAGTCAACCTGACAACTCCTACGAGCAGTACTTC.

In its sample, this clone was seen a few times. The rearrangement uses TRBV2 and TRBJ2-7; D gene ambiguous. The V gene lost 0 bases and the J gene lost 3 bases, with 12 bases spanning the gap. CDR1 SNHLY and CDR2 FYNNEI come from the germline V gene. The CDR3 runs to 15 residues. CDR3 region: CASSEAISRVYEQYF. The CDR3 DNA reads TGTGCCAGCAGTGAAGCGATTTCCAGAGTCTACGAGCAGTACTTC.

This clone has only a few counts. This chain links TRBV10-3 with TRBJ1-5; 9 bases match TRBD1. The CDR3 spans 16 residues. The germline CDR1 and CDR2 sequences are ENHRY and SYGVKD. J lost 2 bases, V lost 5 bases, and 7 bases had no gene match. The CDR3 here is CAISRQGEGGNQPQHF. The CDR3 DNA reads as TGTGCCATCAGTCGACAGGGGGAGGGCGGCAATCAGCCCCAGCATTTT.

This clone was counted a single time. V usage is TRBV6-5 and J usage is TRBJ2-3; D tentatively reads TRBD1 or TRBD2 (6 bases each). The V end lost 5 bases, the J end lost 1 base, and 10 bases lay between the germline ends. Germline CDR1 reads MNHEY; CDR2 reads SVGAGI. This CDR3 comprises 14 residues. The CDR3 loop reads CASSRGLGTDTQYF. CDR3 bases: TGTGCCAGCAGTCGGGGGCTAGGCACAGATACGCAGTATTTT.

V gene TRBV19 combines with J gene TRBJ2-3, with D unresolved. Trimming stripped 9 bases from V and 4 bases from J, with 8 bases between. The CDR3 spans 11 residues. Per the germline V gene, CDR1 is LNHDA and CDR2 is SQIVND (reference sequence). The CDR3 DNA sequence: TGTGCCAGCGGTCTCGCAGATACGCAGTATTTT. Its translation: CASGLADTQYF.

The chain recombines TRBV7-8 with TRBJ2-7, with 10 bases fitting TRBD2. Germline V lookup: CDR1 SGHVS, CDR2 FQNEAQ. The CDR3 is made up of 15 amino acids. J was trimmed by 2 bases and V by 0 bases; bases with no gene match: 1. As DNA, the CDR3 is TGTGCCAGCAGCTTAGCCACTAGCGGGACCTACGAGCAGTACTTC. Encoded protein: CASSLATSGTYEQYF.

This clone has more than one count but fewer than ten. The CDR3 DNA is TGCGCCAGCAGTAGTATGAGCAATCAGCCCCAGCATTTT. Translation gives CASSSMSNQPQHF. V gene TRBV4-1 combines with J gene TRBJ1-5; no definite D call. Trimming shortened V by 6 bases and J by 1 base, and 7 bases separated the two germline ends. The germline V gene has CDR1 MGHRA and CDR2 YSYEKL. This CDR3 has 13 residues.

This clone was detected only a few times. The genes are TRBV10-1 and TRBJ2-5; D gene ambiguous. Germline values: CDR1 WNHNN, CDR2 SYGVQD (reference sequence). CDR3 length: 12 amino acids. The V and J ends lost 2 bases and 5 bases respectively, with 6 bases between them. The CDR3 DNA is TGCGCCAGCAGTGAGAGACTGGAGACCCAGTACTTC. Amino acid sequence: CASSERLETQYF.

The chain carries TRBV5-6 and TRBJ1-1; D is unresolved. Germline CDR1 SGHDT, CDR2 YYEEEE. The CDR3 is 11 amino acids. The ends were cut back, 5 bases at V and 8 bases at J, with 10 bases in the middle. The CDR3 DNA is TGTGCCAGCAGTAGACTGACAGAAGCTTTCTTT. Residues: CASSRLTEAFF.

The chain has TRBV27 and TRBJ2-3; 10 bases are a match to TRBD2. Germline loops: CDR1 MNHEY, CDR2 SMNVEV (reference sequence). The length of the CDR3 is 15 residues. The trim removed 2 bases at V and 5 bases at J, leaving 4 bases unmatched. This CDR3 reads CASSLTSGKRDTQYF. DNA for the CDR3: TGTGCCAGCAGTTTAACTAGCGGGAAAAGAGATACGCAGTATTTT.

J is TRBJ2-4 and V is TRBV5-1; 7 nucleotides line up with TRBD2. The CDR3 sequence is 17 residues long. Germline trimming cut 4 bases from V and 3 bases from J; bases unmatched to any gene: 13. The germline gives CDR1 SGHRS, CDR2 YFSETQ. CDR3 sequence: CASSPGGSVLVKNIQYF. Here the CDR3 DNA reads TGCGCCAGCAGCCCCGGGGGGAGTGTGTTAGTCAAAAACATTCAGTACTTC.

The gene calls are TRBV30 and TRBJ1-4; a weak D match, TRBD1 (5 bases). V shed 2 bases and J shed 11 bases, with 9 bases lying between them. The CDR3 consists of 11 residues. CDR1 and CDR2 (germline): GTSNPN, SVGIG (reference sequence). The CDR3 DNA is TGTGCCTGGAGTACGGAGGGGAAACTGTTTTTT. This sequence encodes CAWSTEGKLFF.

This clone was seen a single time. This sequence joins TRBV11-2 and TRBJ2-4; 7 bases agree with TRBD2. V trimming: 0 bases; J trimming: 7 bases; junction bases outside the gene matches: 0. There are 13 residues in the CDR3. The germline gives CDR1 SGHAT, CDR2 FQNNGV. The CDR3 DNA sequence: TGTGCCAGCAGCTTAGAGGGGGGGAACATTCAGTACTTC. This encodes CASSLEGGNIQYF.

V is TRBV15 and J is TRBJ2-2, with a weak D call TRBD1 (5 bases). The CDR3 length is 16 residues. Germline-derived CDR1 and CDR2 are LNHNV and YYDKDF (reference sequence). V was shortened by 3 bases and J by 1 base, with 12 bases between the two germline ends. Here the CDR3 DNA reads TGTGCCACCAGCAGGACGTTCGGACAGAACACCGGGGAGCTGTTTTTT. Translating it yields CATSRTFGQNTGELFF.

The rearrangement uses TRBV5-1 and TRBJ1-1, with TRBD1 matching 12 bases. Germline V gene lookup returns CDR1 SGHRS and CDR2 YFSETQ. The CDR3 covers 15 residues. Trimming cost V 4 bases and J 6 bases; bases outside gene matches: 7. The CDR3 region has the DNA TGCGCCAGCAGCCCGGGACAGGGGGCCAGCCCTGAAGCTTTCTTT. Its translation is CASSPGQGASPEAFF.

This chain links TRBV27 with TRBJ2-1; D is unclear. The V end was cut by 2 bases, the J end by 2 bases, with 10 bases between. The CDR3 is 15 amino acids. Germline lookup yields CDR1 MNHEY and CDR2 SMNVEV (reference sequence). The CDR3 region is CASSLGLPPYNEQFF. In nucleotides, the CDR3 is TGTGCCAGCAGTTTAGGGCTGCCCCCCTACAATGAGCAGTTCTTC.

The chain recombines TRBV11-2 with TRBJ2-3; D tentatively reads TRBD1 or TRBD2 (6 bases each). From germline, CDR1 is SGHAT and CDR2 FQNNGV. This CDR3 has 15 amino acids. Deletions cut 5 bases from V and 6 bases from J, with 18 bases between. CDR3 amino acids: CASSANSRRGDTQYF. The CDR3 region has the DNA TGTGCCAGCAGCGCCAATAGTAGGAGGGGGGATACGCAGTATTTT.

This chain connects TRBV7-8 to TRBJ2-7, with D uncertain. This CDR3 is 12 amino acids long. CDR1 and CDR2 from the germline V gene are SGHVS and FQNEAQ. The V end lost 4 bases, the J end lost 4 bases, and 8 bases lay between the germline ends. Written as DNA, the CDR3 is TGTGCCAGCAGCTCCAGTGGTTACGAGCAGTACTTC. This gives the protein CASSSSGYEQYF. The whole variable domain, filled in from reference TRBV7-8 and TRBJ2-7, reads GAGVSQSPRYKVAKRGQDVALRCDPISGHVSLFWYQQALGQGPEFLTYFQNEAQLDKSGLPSDRFFAERPEGSVSTLKIQRTQQEDSAVYLCASSSSGYEQYFGPGTRLTVT.

The chain uses TRBV27 and TRBJ1-2; TRBD1 aligns across 9 bases. J was trimmed by 6 bases and V by 0 bases; bases with no gene match: 5. CDR3 size: 15 residues. The germline CDR1 and CDR2 sequences are MNHEY and SMNVEV (reference sequence). In DNA form, the CDR3 reads TGTGCCAGCAGTTTATCGGACAGGGGAGATGATGGCTACACCTTC. It translates to CASSLSDRGDDGYTF.

The genes are TRBV6-5 and TRBJ2-7; tentatively, D is TRBD2 (6 bases). The CDR3 extends over 15 amino acids. Trimming took off 5 bases at V and 5 bases at J, with 19 bases between the two ends. Germline V gives CDR1 MNHEY, CDR2 SVGAGI. The CDR3, as DNA: TGTGCCAGCAGTCCCAATCTCGGAGGGGTCGACGAGCAGTACTTC. This codes for CASSPNLGGVDEQYF.

The genes are TRBV7-2 and TRBJ2-1, with 9 bases lining up with TRBD1. CDR1 SGHTA and CDR2 FQGNSA come from the germline V gene. The CDR3 runs to 15 residues. V trimming: 5 bases; J trimming: 4 bases; junction bases outside the gene matches: 6. The CDR3 loop is CASSERGTGYNEQFF. For the CDR3, the DNA is TGTGCCAGCAGCGAACGGGGGACAGGGTACAATGAGCAGTTCTTC.

J is TRBJ2-7 and V is TRBV2; a weak D match, TRBD1 (5 bases). Per germline, CDR1 SNHLY and CDR2 FYNNEI. V lost 1 base to trimming and J lost 4 bases, with 14 bases between them. This CDR3 is built from 15 residues. As DNA, the CDR3 is TGTGCCAGCAGTGAAGAACAGGCCCTTTTATACGAGCAGTACTTC. It specifies CASSEEQALLYEQYF.

This clone was seen a single time. This chain uses TRBV7-3 with TRBJ2-2; the D gene is possibly TRBD1 (5 bases). Germline CDR1 SGHTA, CDR2 FQGTGA. Between the trimmed V and J ends, which lost 2 bases and 6 bases, there was a span of 10 bases. The CDR3 runs to 14 residues. Written as DNA, the CDR3 is TGTGCCAGCAGCTTATCAGGGCGGTCCGGGGAGCTGTTTTTT. Protein product: CASSLSGRSGELFF.